This T cell receptor (beta chain) was found in a study of metastatic and nonmetastatic thyroid tumors (dated by TCRdb to 2020 to 2022). About the study as a whole: For patients with malignant and with benign thyroid disease, the researchers compared repertoires between peripheral blood samples and tumor or nodule tissue samples. The full study reports these points: In both blood and tumor samples, malignant tumors were reported to have significantly higher TCR beta diversity than benign nodules.

This clone appeared a few times. Its antigen is unknown. Its ends do not fully match the called genes, so a read error is possible. Before undergoing thyroid surgery, none of the patients had been given any kind of treatment. Using T-cell receptor beta sequencing, the study looked back at clinical samples from patients collected from about 2011 to 2018. The CDR3 numbers 15 residues from cysteine through phenylalanine. Here the CDR3 DNA is all that survives: 45 bases in frame from base 1. As encoded in the germline V gene, CDR1 is KGHSH while CDR2 is LQKENI. Receptor libraries were prepared by PCR. Instrument used: Illumina HiSeq 4000. High-throughput sequencing was used to profile the TCR beta-chain CDR3 region of every patient. The paper's data handling went like this. The researchers built a classifier to tell apart papillary thyroid cancer patients with distant metastasis, based on CDR3 differences among clinicopathological groups. The Shannon index was used to measure repertoire diversity, and the Morisita-Horn index was used to measure how similar tumor and blood repertoires were. The public reads were reprocessed in TCRdb via fastp at Q25 and MiXCR, keeping in-frame beta chains. The V and J calls follow TCRdb's processing rather than the paper's. The sample contains 8,000 to 10,000 clones, roughly 21% of them found a single time. Together, the top ten hold roughly a sixth of the sample.

The sequence links TRBV18 to TRBJ1-3; TRBD1 might be the D gene, on 6 matching bases. Sequenced input: adjacent normal tissue. This receptor was taken from a female donor with papillary thyroid cancer or a benign thyroid nodule (not recorded which). Some clones in this sample may be carry-over from other donors' samples. The CDR3 sequence is CASSGGTAQGHTIYF. The DNA reads TGTGCCAGCTCAGGGGGGACGGCCCAGGGACACACCATTTATTTT.